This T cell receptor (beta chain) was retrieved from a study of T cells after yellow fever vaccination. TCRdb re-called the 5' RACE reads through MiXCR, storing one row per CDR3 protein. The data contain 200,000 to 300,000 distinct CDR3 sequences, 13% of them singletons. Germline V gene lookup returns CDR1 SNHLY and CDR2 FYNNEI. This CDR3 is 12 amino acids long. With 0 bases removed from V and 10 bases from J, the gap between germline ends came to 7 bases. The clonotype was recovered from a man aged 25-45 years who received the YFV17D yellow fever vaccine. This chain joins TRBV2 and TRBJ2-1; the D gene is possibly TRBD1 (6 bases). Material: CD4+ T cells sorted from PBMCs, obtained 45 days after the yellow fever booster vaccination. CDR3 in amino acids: CASSEAGAEQFF. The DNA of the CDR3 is TGTGCCAGCAGTGAAGCGGGGGCGGAGCAGTTCTTC. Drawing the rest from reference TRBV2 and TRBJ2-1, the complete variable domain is EPEVTQTPSHQVTQMGQEVILRCVPISNHLYFYWYRQILGQKVEFLVSFYNNEISEKSEIFDDQFSVERPDGSNFTLKIRSTKLEDSAMYFCASSEAGAEQFFGPGTRLTVL.